This TCR beta chain was captured by sequencing in a study of blood T cells in healthy people across ages. For the second PCR, which ran for about 7 to 12 cycles, a sample-barcoded 5' primer and a J-beta primer mix were used. TCRdb re-called the 5' RACE reads with MiXCR, one entry per CDR3 protein. The table includes hundreds of thousands of distinct CDR3 sequences, 32% detected once. V lost 6 bases, J lost 2 bases, and 6 bases stayed unmatched. The CDR3 sequence is 14 residues long. The V call is TRBV12-3 or TRBV12-4, the J call TRBJ1-1; 7 nucleotides line up with TRBD1. This clonotype was sampled from a woman older than 75 in good health. The sample taken for sequencing was blood. This chain's CDR3 is CASRKGQANTEAFF. The DNA of the CDR3 is TGTGCCAGCAGAAAAGGACAGGCCAACACTGAAGCTTTCTTT.